This T cell receptor beta chain was identified in a study of cytomegalovirus exposure and HLA in healthy donors. Turning to the study itself: From 170 million or so T cells, an earlier analysis saw roughly 110 million unique TCR beta sequences.

A multiplex PCR was run with 60 Vbeta primers and 13 Jbeta primers. The table came from immunoSEQ multiplex PCR; TCRdb's copy has only in-frame clones and leaves some out. This table has about 89,000 clones, about 83% appearing once. Concerning this clone itself: Its antigen is not identified.

Overall study results and limits: An ancestry cluster, one associated with Asian ancestry, reportedly showed fewer N-insertions than the approximately 660-donor mean in a later analysis.

CDR3 length: 12 amino acids. After removal of 4 bases from V and 11 bases from J, the junction contained 7 bases not matched to a gene. Germline CDR1 and CDR2: SGHTA and FQGNSA. Sequencing input: PBMCs. This receptor was obtained from a female donor in good health and CMV-seropositive. The V call is TRBV7-2, the J call TRBJ1-1, with 7 bases fitting TRBD1. In DNA, the CDR3 is TGTGCCAGCAGCTCACAGGGGCCGCGGGCTTTCTTT. Encoded protein: CASSSQGPRAFF.